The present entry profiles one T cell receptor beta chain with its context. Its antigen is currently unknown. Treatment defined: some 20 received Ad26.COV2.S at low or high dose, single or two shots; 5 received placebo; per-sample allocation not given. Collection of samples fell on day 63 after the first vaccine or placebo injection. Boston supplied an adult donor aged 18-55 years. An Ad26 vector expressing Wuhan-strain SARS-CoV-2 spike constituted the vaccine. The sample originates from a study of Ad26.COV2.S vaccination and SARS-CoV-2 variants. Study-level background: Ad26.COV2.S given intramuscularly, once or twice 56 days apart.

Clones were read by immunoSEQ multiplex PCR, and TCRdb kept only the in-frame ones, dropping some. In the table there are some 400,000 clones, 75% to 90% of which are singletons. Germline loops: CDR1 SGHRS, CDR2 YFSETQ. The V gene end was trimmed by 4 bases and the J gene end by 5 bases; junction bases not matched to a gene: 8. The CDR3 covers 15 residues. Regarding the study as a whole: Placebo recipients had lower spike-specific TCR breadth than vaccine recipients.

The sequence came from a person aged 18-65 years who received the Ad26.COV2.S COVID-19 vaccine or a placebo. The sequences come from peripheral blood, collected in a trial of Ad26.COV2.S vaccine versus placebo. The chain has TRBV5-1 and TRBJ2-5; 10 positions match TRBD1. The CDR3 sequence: CASSAGTGVRETQYF. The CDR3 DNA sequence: TGCGCCAGCAGCGCCGGGACAGGGGTGAGGGAGACCCAGTACTTC.